The TCR beta chain under discussion was sequenced for a study of cytomegalovirus exposure and HLA in healthy donors. This CDR3 is 13 amino acids long. V was pared by 5 bases and J by 11 bases, with 18 bases between. Germline assignment: CDR1 MNHEY and CDR2 SVGAGI. PCR used 60 Vbeta primers and 13 Jbeta primers. The table came from immunoSEQ multiplex PCR; TCRdb's copy has only in-frame clones and leaves some out. Recorded here are around 150,000 clones; the top ten clones represent roughly 2%. The chain couples TRBV6-5 to TRBJ1-2; maybe TRBD1 (5 bases). This TCR was sampled from a man under 40 in good health and CMV-seronegative. The sequenced material came from PBMCs. The CDR3 loop reads CASSPSQVQEYTF. The CDR3 DNA reads as TGTGCCAGCAGTCCCTCACAGGTTCAGGAGTACACCTTC.